This TCR beta chain was obtained from a study of T cell responses to AZD1222 COVID-19 vaccine. Study-wide results and caveats: Baseline testing showed seropositivity in only six or seven AZD1222 recipients.

About this clone itself: Its antigen remains unidentified.

CDR3 size: 13 residues. V was pared by 4 bases and J by 4 bases, with 5 bases between. Here immunoSEQ multiplex PCR was the method, and the copy in TCRdb shows in-frame clones only, minus some. The table lists about 180,000 clones, about 90% of them singletons. The J gene is TRBJ1-6, the V gene TRBV12-3 or TRBV12-4; the D is unclear. The source is an adult who received the AZD1222 COVID-19 vaccine. The material was peripheral blood, obtained 28 days after the second AZD1222 dose. The CDR3 protein is CASSSGYNSPLHF. In nucleotides, the CDR3 is TGTGCCAGCAGTTCTGGATATAATTCACCCCTCCACTTT.